This T cell receptor (beta chain) was captured in a study of blood T cell repertoires in COVID-19. With 2 bases clipped from V and 5 bases from J, the junction kept 11 bases outside the gene matches. CDR1 and CDR2 from the germline V gene are MNHEY and SMNVEV (reference sequence). The CDR3 has 16 amino acids. Original handling: Cell counts per sample came from amplifying reference gene primers. Here immunoSEQ multiplex PCR was the method, and the copy in TCRdb shows in-frame clones only, minus some. That table supplies the V and J calls and clone size; D and trimming were determined from the DNA. The sample gives roughly 86,000 clones, approximately 85% of which show up once; roughly 3.2% is in the top ten. Recruited during active infection, patients (from Seattle) were subsequently followed longitudinally.

What was sequenced was peripheral blood. This chain joins TRBV27 and TRBJ2-7; TRBD1 matches 8 bases. The receptor was derived from a woman of 80 years or more with COVID-19, enrolled during active disease. This CDR3 is CASSLLHGQGFHEQYF. The DNA of the CDR3 is TGTGCCAGCAGTTTACTTCACGGACAGGGATTCCACGAGCAGTACTTC.